The subject of this entry is one TCR beta chain. Antigen: not known. TCRdb used MiXCR to reprocess the 5' RACE reads, holding one entry per CDR3 protein. The data show approximately 220,000 distinct CDR3 sequences, roughly 26% seen once. This sample stems from a study of CD8 T cells in ankylosing spondylitis. General study findings and limits: The disease-linked clones had a CD8+ phenotype and low blood frequencies.

This TCR derives from a male donor with ankylosing spondylitis or in good health (not recorded which). The sequencing sample was made of blood, either unsorted or a sorted T cell fraction (not recorded which).

The CDR3 sequence is CATSSRTAYNSPLHF. CDR3 DNA: TGTGCCACCAGCTCGCGGACCGCGTATAATTCACCCCTCCACTTT. V usage is TRBV15 and J usage is TRBJ1-6; D remains ambiguous. Deletions cut 5 bases from V and 4 bases from J, with 12 bases between. In germline, CDR1 is LNHNV, CDR2 YYDKDF (reference sequence). The CDR3 extends over 15 amino acids. Looking up the rest from reference TRBV15 and TRBJ1-6 gives the full variable domain: DAMVIQNPRYQVTQFGKPVTLSCSQTLNHNVMYWYQQKSSQAPKLLFHYYDKDFNNEADTPDNFQSRRPNTSFCFLDIRSPGLGDTAMYLCATSSRTAYNSPLHFGNGTRLTVT.